These T cell receptor beta chains were read from a single sample in a study of Graves' ophthalmopathy and Graves' hyperthyroidism. MiXCR was run by TCRdb on the multiplex PCR reads, yielding one entry per CDR3 protein. The sample records approximately 1.2 million distinct CDR3 sequences, approximately 35% being singletons. Sequenced sample: peripheral blood or thyroid tissue (not recorded which). These receptors were collected from an adult man with Graves' hyperthyroidism. CDR3s include the opening cysteine and the closing phenylalanine or tryptophan. A D gene is named only where the DNA matches it firmly. Part of the rows lack a size; the others show once, few, many or a class for expanded clones.

>TRBJ2-7|TRBV7-8|many|-|15
CASSFAADSSYEQYF
TGTGCCAGCAGTTTTGCGGCGGACAGCTCCTACGAGCAGTACTTC
>TRBJ2-5|TRBV7-3|many|TRBD1|16
CASSTRLGQGWETQYF
TGTGCCAGCAGCACCCGCCTGGGACAGGGGTGGGAGACCCAGTACTTC
>TRBJ2-7|TRBV19|few|-|16
CASSIRAATSSYEQYF
TGTGCCAGTAGTATTAGGGCAGCAACCAGCTCCTACGAGCAGTACTTC
>TRBJ1-4|TRBV7-8|many|-|15
CASSSLDKRGEKLFF
TGTGCCAGCAGCTCATTGGACAAAAGGGGGGAAAAACTGTTTTTT
>TRBJ1-5|TRBV10-2|few|-|15
CASSEPVNSNQPQHF
TGCGCCAGCAGTGAGCCGGTGAATAGCAATCAGCCCCAGCATTTT
>TRBJ1-3|TRBV19|-|TRBD1|14
CASSEGTVGNTIYF
TGTGCCAGTAGCGAAGGGACAGTCGGAAACACCATATATTTT
>TRBJ2-6|TRBV28|few|-|18
CASSLPTIDLSGANVLTF
TGTGCCAGCAGTTTACCGACGATCGACCTCTCTGGGGCCAACGTCCTGACTTTC
>TRBJ2-6|TRBV20-1|few|-|13
CSVGLAGANVLTF
TGCAGTGTTGGACTTGCAGGGGCCAACGTCCTGACTTTC
>TRBJ1-3|TRBV20-1|few|TRBD1|14
CSAQTGDSGNTIYF
TGCAGTGCTCAAACAGGGGACTCTGGAAACACCATATATTTT
>TRBJ1-5|TRBV2|many|TRBD1|17
CASSSTGRVRVNQPQHF
TGTGCCAGCAGTTCGACAGGGCGGGTGAGGGTCAATCAGCCCCAGCATTTT
>TRBJ1-5|TRBV12-3/TRBV12-4|many|TRBD1|17
CASSLGTAGGGNQPQHF
TGTGCCAGCAGTTTAGGTACGGCAGGGGGCGGCAATCAGCCCCAGCATTTT
>TRBJ2-7|TRBV3-1|-|TRBD2|15
CASSQGTSRSHEQYF
TGTGCCAGCAGCCAAGGGACTAGCCGTTCCCACGAGCAGTACTTC
>TRBJ2-6|TRBV20-1|-|-|15
CSARKGGSGANVLTF
TGCAGTGCCCGAAAAGGGGGCTCTGGGGCCAACGTCCTGACTTTC
>TRBJ2-5|TRBV15|-|-|14
CATSRDDRQETQYF
TGTGCCACCAGCAGAGATGACAGACAAGAGACCCAGTACTTC
>TRBJ1-1|TRBV5-1|many|-|12
CASSLRTAEAFF
TGCGCCAGCAGCCTTCGGACAGCTGAAGCTTTCTTT
>TRBJ1-4|TRBV6-6|many|TRBD1|14
CASSYRDRAEKLFF
TGTGCCAGCAGTTACCGGGACAGGGCGGAAAAACTGTTTTTT
>TRBJ2-7|TRBV10-3|-|-|16
CAISESKRAGANEQYF
TGTGCCATCAGTGAGTCGAAGCGGGCAGGGGCCAACGAGCAGTACTTC
>TRBJ1-1|TRBV7-8|-|TRBD1|14
CASSQGQGRLSAFF
TGTGCCAGCAGCCAGGGACAGGGGAGACTGTCGGCTTTCTTT
>TRBJ1-6|TRBV4-1|-|-|17
CASSPQGLGSYNSPLHF
TGCGCCAGCAGCCCTCAGGGTTTAGGGTCCTATAATTCACCCCTCCACTTT
>TRBJ2-2|TRBV2|many|-|15
CASGYDSRNTGELFF
TGTGCCAGCGGTTATGACAGCAGGAACACCGGGGAGCTGTTTTTT
>TRBJ1-5|TRBV12-3/TRBV12-4|many|-|13
CASSWRENQPQHF
TGTGCCAGCAGTTGGAGGGAAAATCAGCCCCAGCATTTT
>TRBJ2-6|TRBV4-2|-|TRBD2|18
CASSQGIGRLAGANVLTF
TGTGCCAGCAGCCAAGGGATCGGGAGGTTGGCTGGGGCCAACGTCCTGACTTTC
>TRBJ2-7|TRBV10-3|-|-|16
CAISGGAGPGGHEQYF
TGTGCCATCAGTGGGGGGGCAGGACCCGGCGGGCACGAGCAGTACTTC
>TRBJ2-7|TRBV29-1|once|TRBD2|17
CSAKPSPGLAGAYEQYF
TGCAGCGCCAAGCCCTCTCCGGGACTAGCGGGAGCCTACGAGCAGTACTTC
>TRBJ2-7|TRBV5-5|-|-|11
CASSPGIQQYF
TGTGCCAGCAGCCCGGGCATCCAGCAGTACTTC
>TRBJ1-2|TRBV24-1|many|-|15
CATSDSRRMNYGYTF
TGTGCCACCAGTGACTCCCGACGGATGAACTATGGCTACACCTTC
>TRBJ1-2|TRBV7-9|-|-|17
CASSPTGGAGINYGYTF
TGTGCCAGCAGCCCCACCGGGGGCGCAGGGATTAACTATGGCTACACCTTC
>TRBJ2-6|TRBV18|-|-|16
CASSPSFSSGANVLTF
TGTGCCAGCTCACCCTCCTTCTCATCTGGGGCCAACGTCCTGACTTTC
>TRBJ1-5|TRBV2|many|-|12
CASTRQGQPQHF
TGTGCCAGCACCCGACAAGGACAGCCCCAGCATTTT
>TRBJ2-5|TRBV10-1|-|-|13
CASSSVSPETQYF
TGTGCCAGCAGTTCAGTAAGTCCCGAGACCCAGTACTTC
>TRBJ2-2|TRBV7-7|many|-|16
CASSRTGGRQTGELFF
TGTGCCAGCAGCCGAACGGGGGGCCGTCAGACCGGGGAGCTGTTTTTT
>TRBJ2-2|TRBV7-2|many|TRBD1|16
CASSLVGQGSPGELFF
TGTGCCAGCAGCTTAGTGGGACAGGGTTCCCCGGGGGAGCTGTTTTTT
>TRBJ1-1|TRBV15|-|TRBD1|15
CATSSGGQGWTEAFF
TGTGCCACCAGCAGTGGGGGACAGGGGTGGACTGAAGCTTTCTTT
>TRBJ2-5|TRBV11-2|-|TRBD2|16
CASRRASGGALETQYF
TGTGCCAGCAGACGCGCTAGCGGGGGGGCCTTGGAGACCCAGTACTTC
>TRBJ2-6|TRBV25-1|-|-|12
CASSVGDNTEAF
TGTGCCAGCAGTGTAGGGGATAACACTGAAGCTTTC
>TRBJ1-5|TRBV7-8|few|-|19
CASSLVRSPNPTINQPQHF
TGTGCCAGCAGCTTAGTACGTAGCCCGAACCCGACAATCAATCAGCCCCAGCATTTT
>TRBJ1-2|TRBV2|-|-|14
CARADSLLNYGYTF
TGTGCCAGAGCAGACAGTCTTTTAAACTATGGCTACACCTTC
>TRBJ2-5|TRBV28|many|-|12
CASTLLGGRVNF
TGTGCCAGCACCTTACTAGGTGGCAGGGTCAACTTC
>TRBJ1-4|TRBV5-1|-|TRBD1|13
CASRRQGVEKLFF
TGCGCCAGCAGACGACAGGGGGTCGAAAAACTGTTTTTT
>TRBJ1-2|TRBV20-1|-|-|13
CSASSGRSYGYTF
TGCAGTGCTAGTTCCGGGAGGAGCTATGGCTACACCTTC
>TRBJ2-7|TRBV4-1|many|TRBD2|14
CASSQDATSVEQYF
TGCGCCAGCAGCCAAGATGCGACTAGCGTCGAGCAGTACTTC
>TRBJ2-7|TRBV4-3|few|-|18
CASSQGAQSWGPSYEQYF
TGCGCCAGCAGCCAAGGGGCACAAAGTTGGGGACCCTCCTACGAGCAGTACTTC
>TRBJ2-7|TRBV20-1|-|TRBD2|14
CSARASGRAREQYF
TGCAGTGCTAGAGCTAGCGGGAGGGCCCGGGAGCAGTACTTC
>TRBJ1-2|TRBV29-1|-|TRBD1|17
CSVEEGTGFSTNYGYTF
TGCAGCGTTGAAGAGGGGACAGGGTTTTCGACTAACTATGGCTACACCTTC
>TRBJ1-2|TRBV7-2|many|TRBD1|16
CASSPSLLGQGWGYTF
TGTGCCAGCAGTCCTAGCCTCCTGGGACAGGGGTGGGGCTACACCTTC
>TRBJ2-7|TRBV7-8|-|TRBD1|14
CASSFGTAPHEQYF
TGTGCCAGCAGCTTTGGGACAGCCCCCCACGAGCAGTACTTC
>TRBJ2-7|TRBV19|many|-|14
CASSMSQHTYEQYF
TGTGCCAGTAGTATGTCGCAACACACCTACGAGCAGTACTTC
>TRBJ1-4|TRBV6-1|many|-|13
CASNGGEAEKLFF
TGTGCCAGCAACGGCGGGGAGGCTGAGAAACTGTTTTTT
>TRBJ2-5|TRBV7-9|-|-|15
CASSLIPGYQETQYF
TGTGCCAGCAGTTTAATTCCGGGATATCAAGAGACCCAGTACTTC
>TRBJ1-2|TRBV5-6|many|-|12
CASSQSGYGYTF
TGTGCCAGCAGCCAATCGGGCTATGGCTACACCTTC
>TRBJ1-2|TRBV7-8|many|-|14
CASSSTWESYGYTF
TGTGCCAGCAGCTCCACGTGGGAAAGTTATGGCTACACCTTC
>TRBJ2-1|TRBV7-3|-|TRBD2|15
CASSYGTSGGNEQFF
TGTGCCAGCAGCTACGGGACTAGCGGGGGAAATGAGCAGTTCTTC
>TRBJ2-7|TRBV30|-|TRBD1|15
CAWSVEDRTGVEQYF
TGTGCCTGGAGTGTCGAGGACAGGACGGGTGTCGAGCAGTACTTC
>TRBJ2-5|TRBV11-2|few|-|14
CASRSRGDQETQYF
TGTGCCAGCAGGTCAAGGGGTGACCAAGAGACCCAGTACTTC
>TRBJ2-7|TRBV7-9|many|-|14
CASSSGASRYEQYF
TGTGCCAGCAGCTCGGGGGCTAGTAGGTACGAGCAGTACTTC
>TRBJ2-2|TRBV19|few|TRBD1|16
CASMVNRGFDAGELFF
TGTGCCAGTATGGTAAACAGGGGGTTTGATGCCGGGGAGCTGTTTTTT